This note documents a single T cell receptor beta chain sequence. Its antigen is undetermined. V lost 6 bases and J 1 base, leaving 10 bases between the germline ends. The CDR3 runs 13 residues. CDR1 is GTSNPN, CDR2 SVGIG, per germline (reference sequence). This record belongs to a study of cytotoxic CD8 clonotypes in ibrutinib-treated CLL. In the study overall: The response samples were taken once patients had been treated for a median of approximately 13 months, range 6 to 36. Study results and limitations: The clonality went up when patients responded to ibrutinib and dropped back toward baseline at progression.

Depth targeted 1 in 200,000 to 1 in 1 million T cells, averaging roughly 9.7x coverage per clonotype. The protocol was immunoSEQ multiplex PCR, while the TCRdb copy is restricted to in-frame clones and leaves out a portion. The table has roughly 180,000 clones, about 72% seen once; the top ten hold roughly 13%. Sequencing was performed on PBMCs, taken after 24 months of ibrutinib treatment. The clonotype originates from a human donor with chronic lymphocytic leukemia. The chain couples TRBV30 to TRBJ2-1, with D unclear. The CDR3 loop is CACQESSYNEQFF. The CDR3 nucleotides read TGTGCCTGCCAGGAGTCATCCTACAATGAGCAGTTCTTC.